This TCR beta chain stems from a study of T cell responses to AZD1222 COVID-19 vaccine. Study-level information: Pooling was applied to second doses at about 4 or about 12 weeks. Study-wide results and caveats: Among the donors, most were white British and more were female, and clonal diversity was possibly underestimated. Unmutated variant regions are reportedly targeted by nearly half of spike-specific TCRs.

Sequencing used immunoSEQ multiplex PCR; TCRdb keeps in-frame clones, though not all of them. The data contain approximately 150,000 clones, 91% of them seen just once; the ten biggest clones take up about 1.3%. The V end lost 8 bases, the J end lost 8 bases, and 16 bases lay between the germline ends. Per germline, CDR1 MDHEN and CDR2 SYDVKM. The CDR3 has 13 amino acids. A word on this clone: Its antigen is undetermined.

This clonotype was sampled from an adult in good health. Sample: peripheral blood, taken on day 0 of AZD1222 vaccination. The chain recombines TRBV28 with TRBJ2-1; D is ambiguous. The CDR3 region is CASRSPRSYEQFF. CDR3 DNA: TGTGCCAGCCGCTCCCCGCGGTCATATGAGCAGTTCTTC.